The 30 T cell receptor beta chains presented below share a single source sample, sequenced in a study of blood T cell repertoires in COVID-19. Clones were read by immunoSEQ multiplex PCR, and TCRdb kept only the in-frame ones, dropping some. Of over 45,000 clones in the sample, 80% to 90% were seen once. What was sequenced was peripheral blood. The receptors were gathered from a man in his fifties with active COVID-19.

The chain combines TRBV30 with TRBJ2-7, with D tentatively TRBD2 (6 bases). V was clipped by 3 bases and J by 5 bases, with 11 bases between them. Germline V gene lookup returns CDR1 GTSNPN and CDR2 SVGIG (reference sequence). The CDR3 consists of 12 residues. CDR3 residues: CAWRTEGDEQYF. In DNA form, the CDR3 reads TGTGCCTGGAGAACGGAGGGTGACGAGCAGTACTTC.

This rearrangement joins TRBV12-5 to TRBJ1-5; 9 nucleotides agree with TRBD1. The CDR3 has 20 amino acids. Germline V gene lookup returns CDR1 LGHNT and CDR2 FRNRAP. V dropped 4 bases and J dropped 8; count of bases not matched to a gene: 24. DNA for the CDR3: TGTGCTAGTGGTTCAGGGACAGGGTTTGACTCCTCGGGGGGGTGGGAGCCCCAGCATTTT. Its translation is CASGSGTGFDSSGGWEPQHF. Variable domain in full (rest from reference TRBV12-5 and TRBJ1-5): DARVTQTPRHKVTEMGQEVTMRCQPILGHNTVFWYRQTMMQGLELLAYFRNRAPLDDSGMPKDRFSAEMPDATLATLKIQPSEPRDSAVYFCASGSGTGFDSSGGWEPQHFGDGTRLSIL.

This sequence joins TRBV19 and TRBJ1-2; tentatively, D is TRBD1 (5 bases). Germline V gene sequence: CDR1 LNHDA, CDR2 SQIVND (reference sequence). The CDR3 loop spans 14 amino acids. Trimming left V 3 bases short and J 2 bases short, with 10 bases between. The CDR3 loop is CASSMGGSNYGYTF. For the CDR3, the DNA is TGTGCCAGTAGTATGGGGGGGTCGAACTATGGCTACACCTTC.

V usage is TRBV7-2 and J usage is TRBJ2-1; 8 bases are shared with TRBD1. The CDR3 totals 14 residues. Germline-derived CDR1 and CDR2 are SGHTA and FQGNSA. Germline trimming cut 5 bases from V and 6 bases from J; bases unmatched to any gene: 6. This CDR3 is CASSPRTGLNEQFF. The CDR3 DNA is TGTGCCAGCAGCCCGCGGACAGGGCTCAATGAGCAGTTCTTC.

V is TRBV18 and J is TRBJ1-1; maybe TRBD1 (5 bases). V was cut by 4 bases and J by 1 base, with 10 bases left in between. Germline assignment: CDR1 KGHSH and CDR2 LQKENI. CDR3 size: 14 residues. The CDR3 reads CASSQEGTNTEAFF. In DNA form, the CDR3 reads TGTGCCAGCTCACAGGAGGGGACGAACACTGAAGCTTTCTTT.

The chain employs TRBV27 and TRBJ2-3; D unresolved. Trimming removed 4 bases at V and 2 bases at J, with 13 bases between. The CDR3 spans 15 residues. Germline V CDR1 and CDR2: MNHEY, SMNVEV (reference sequence). DNA of the CDR3: TGTGCCAGCAGTTCGAGGATCCCCTCCACAGATACGCAGTATTTT. It codes for CASSSRIPSTDTQYF.

By frequency in the sample, this clone is medium-sized. The chain is built from TRBV11-2 and TRBJ1-6; D ambiguous. CDR3 length: 15 residues. CDR1 and CDR2 from the germline V gene are SGHAT and FQNNGV. The V and J ends lost 3 bases and 0 bases respectively, with 6 bases between them. This chain's CDR3 is CASSFLSSYNSPLHF. CDR3 nucleotide sequence: TGTGCCAGCAGCTTTCTCAGCTCCTATAATTCACCCCTCCACTTT.

Concerning this clone: Other DNA sequences in the sample encode the same CDR3. The rearrangement links TRBV14 to TRBJ2-1; 11 bases match TRBD1. Germline CDR1 SGHDN, CDR2 FVKESK. V was pared by 2 bases and J by 5 bases, with 5 bases of the junction left unmatched. The length of the CDR3 is 16 residues. CDR3 nucleotide sequence: TGTGCCAGCAGCCAAATACCGGGACAGGGGGACAATGAGCAGTTCTTC. It encodes CASSQIPGQGDNEQFF.

The CDR3 DNA reads as TGTGCCAGCTCACCCAAACTAGCGGGGGCCCCGAAACAAGAGACCCAGTACTTC. It yields the protein CASSPKLAGAPKQETQYF. V is TRBV18 and J is TRBJ2-5; 11 bases are shared with TRBD2. This CDR3 spans 18 amino acids. V was clipped by 3 bases and J by 2 bases; unmatched bases: 11. Per the germline V gene, CDR1 is KGHSH and CDR2 is LQKENI.

Here the CDR3 DNA reads TGTGCCAGCAGCTTGGCCCGACAGAGGGAGACCCAGTACTTC. Protein sequence: CASSLARQRETQYF. The chain couples TRBV5-4 to TRBJ2-5, with D possibly being TRBD1 (5 bases). The V end lost 0 bases, the J end lost 5 bases, and 11 bases lay between the germline ends. The CDR3 is made up of 14 amino acids. CDR1 and CDR2 (germline): SGHNT, YYREEE (reference sequence).

The J gene is TRBJ2-7, the V gene TRBV7-2, with 9 positions matching TRBD2. From germline, CDR1 is SGHTA and CDR2 FQGNSA. The CDR3 totals 15 residues. Losses at the gene ends were 0 bases for V and 7 bases for J; bases not matched to a gene: 7. The CDR3 loop reads CASSLAFAGGGEQYF. In DNA, the CDR3 is TGTGCCAGCAGCTTAGCTTTCGCGGGAGGGGGAGAGCAGTACTTC.

J is TRBJ2-3 and V is TRBV5-1, with D possibly matching TRBD2 (6 bases). This CDR3 is built from 15 residues. Looked up from germline, CDR1 is SGHRS and CDR2 is YFSETQ. V lost 0 bases, J lost 2 bases, and 10 bases lay in between. For the CDR3, the DNA is TGCGCCAGCAGCTTGGGGGCGGGACTCACAGATACGCAGTATTTT. Its translation is CASSLGAGLTDTQYF.

V and J are TRBV7-8 and TRBJ1-5; TRBD1 agrees at 7 bases. The CDR3 length is 14 residues. Germline values: CDR1 SGHVS, CDR2 FQNEAQ. V lost 2 bases, J lost 2 bases, and 0 bases stayed unmatched. The CDR3 here is CASSLTGGNQPQHF. CDR3 DNA: TGTGCCAGCAGCTTAACAGGGGGCAATCAGCCCCAGCATTTT.

This clone was seen a handful of times. The chain links TRBV19 to TRBJ1-5; 12 positions agree with TRBD1. After removal of 5 bases from V and 0 bases from J, the junction contained 5 bases not matched to a gene. Germline CDR1 is LNHDA and CDR2 is SQIVND (reference sequence). The CDR3 totals 17 residues. The CDR3 DNA reads TGTGCCAGTAGTGCCCGGGACAGGGGGCATAGCAATCAGCCCCAGCATTTT. Its translation: CASSARDRGHSNQPQHF. The full variable domain, its missing parts supplied by reference TRBV19 and TRBJ1-5, is DGGITQSPKYLFRKEGQNVTLSCEQNLNHDAMYWYRQDPGQGLRLIYYSQIVNDFQKGDIAEGYSVSREKKESFPLTVTSAQKNPTAFYLCASSARDRGHSNQPQHFGDGTRLSIL.

The count of this clone is one. The chain joins TRBV7-8 to TRBJ1-4, with 7 nucleotides matching TRBD1. Germline CDR1 is SGHVS and CDR2 is FQNEAQ. J was trimmed by 4 bases and V by 5 bases; bases with no gene match: 10. This CDR3 has 16 residues. The CDR3 DNA follows: TGTGCCAGCAGCGCACAATCCGGGACAGATAATGAAAAACTGTTTTTT. Translating it yields CASSAQSGTDNEKLFF.

The chain recombines TRBV6-6 with TRBJ1-1; D unresolved. CDR1 is MNHNY and CDR2 is SVGAGI in the germline V gene (reference sequence). The length of the CDR3 is 13 residues. V was cut by 6 bases and J by 1 base, with 9 bases left in between. CDR3 protein: CASSRRGNTEAFF. The CDR3 coding sequence is TGTGCCAGCAGCCGACGGGGGAACACTGAAGCTTTCTTT.

V and J are TRBV3-1 (or the pseudogene TRBV3-2) and TRBJ1-4; no clear D gene. The CDR3 has 16 amino acids. CDR1 and CDR2 (germline): LGHDT, YNNKEL (reference sequence). Trimming took 0 bases from V and 0 from J, leaving 8 bases between them. CDR3 amino acids: CASSQDPGATNEKLFF. The CDR3, as DNA: TGTGCCAGCAGCCAAGACCCAGGTGCAACTAATGAAAAACTGTTTTTT.

The chain carries TRBV11-2 and TRBJ1-6; TRBD1 matches at 7 bases. The germline V gene encodes CDR1 SGHAT and CDR2 FQNNGV. The CDR3 length is 15 residues. V lost 5 bases and J lost 6; bases outside the gene matches: 7. CDR3 coding DNA: TGTGCCAGCAGCGGTCGCCCAGGGGGTAATTCACCCCTCCACTTT. Translated, it gives CASSGRPGGNSPLHF.

The chain recombines TRBV7-9 with TRBJ1-5; 7 bases align to TRBD1. Losses at the gene ends were 1 base for V and 1 base for J; bases not matched to a gene: 4. The CDR3 runs 16 residues. The germline gives CDR1 SEHNR, CDR2 FQNEAQ (reference sequence). CDR3 sequence (DNA): TGTGCCAGCAGCTTAGGGGCAGGGGGGAGCAATCAGCCCCAGCATTTT. Its protein product is CASSLGAGGSNQPQHF.

This chain connects TRBV9 to TRBJ2-5; TRBD2 agrees at 8 bases. This CDR3 spans 14 amino acids. From germline, CDR1 is SGDLS and CDR2 YYNGEE. Trimming took 3 bases from V and 7 from J; bases not matched to a gene: 8. CDR3 loop: CASSGALAGGTQYF. CDR3 bases: TGTGCCAGCAGCGGGGCCTTGGCGGGGGGGACCCAGTACTTC.

This sequence joins TRBV9 and TRBJ2-1, with 9 bases matching TRBD2. The junction had 3 bases not matched to a gene; V was cut back by 4 bases and J by 7 bases. The CDR3 has 13 amino acids. The germline CDR1 and CDR2 sequences are SGDLS and YYNGEE. The CDR3 reads CASSPTSGNEQFF. The CDR3, as DNA: TGTGCCAGCAGCCCTACTAGCGGGAATGAGCAGTTCTTC.

This chain joins TRBV30 and TRBJ2-1; 8 bases map to TRBD2. J was trimmed by 7 bases and V by 4 bases; bases with no gene match: 12. The CDR3 has 15 residues. The germline V gene encodes CDR1 GTSNPN and CDR2 SVGIG (reference sequence). CDR3 protein: CAWTIAAGVLNEQFF. In DNA, the CDR3 is TGTGCCTGGACCATAGCAGCGGGGGTATTGAATGAGCAGTTCTTC.

The chain recombines TRBV7-8 with TRBJ2-5; 13 bases fit TRBD2. Per the germline V gene, CDR1 is SGHVS and CDR2 is FQNEAQ. The CDR3 has 16 residues. V gave up 5 bases and J gave up 1 base; unmatched junction bases: 4. The DNA for the CDR3 is TGTGCCAGCAGCCCCGGACTAGCGGGGGCCCAAGAGACCCAGTACTTC. Translating gives CASSPGLAGAQETQYF.

Only one count was recorded for this clone. The chain employs TRBV6-5 and TRBJ2-7, with TRBD1 identical over 8 bases. V shed 6 bases, J shed 3 bases, and the junction held 10 bases outside the gene matches. Germline values: CDR1 MNHEY, CDR2 SVGAGI. CDR3 size: 15 residues. The CDR3 is CASSLRQGLFYEQYF. CDR3 in DNA: TGTGCCAGCAGCCTCAGACAGGGGCTCTTCTACGAGCAGTACTTC.

The genes are TRBV30 and TRBJ1-3, with D unclear. This CDR3 spans 15 amino acids. V lost 0 bases, J lost 0 bases, and 9 bases lay in between. Germline V gene sequence: CDR1 GTSNPN, CDR2 SVGIG (reference sequence). The CDR3 is CAWSVNSFSGNTIYF. The CDR3 nucleotides are TGTGCCTGGAGTGTAAATAGTTTCTCTGGAAACACCATATATTTT. The full variable domain, completed using reference TRBV30 and TRBJ1-3, is SQTIHQWPATLVQPVGSPLSLECTVEGTSNPNLYWYRQAAGRGLQLLFYSVGIGQISSEVPQNLSASRPQDRQFILSSKKLLLSDSGFYLCAWSVNSFSGNTIYFGEGSWLTVV.

This clone was seen just once. This chain connects TRBV2 to TRBJ2-1; TRBD2 agrees at 16 bases. The V and J ends lost 6 bases and 15 bases, in that order; junction bases with no gene match: 5. This CDR3 contains 13 residues. Germline V CDR1 and CDR2: SNHLY, FYNNEI. The CDR3 protein is CASRGLAGGRRFF. The CDR3 DNA sequence: TGTGCCAGCAGGGGACTAGCGGGAGGGAGAAGGTTCTTC.

This sequence joins TRBV29-1 and TRBJ2-1, with a tentative D call TRBD1 (5 bases). Germline CDR1 reads SQVTM; CDR2 reads ANQGSEA. The length of the CDR3 is 14 residues. V was clipped by 4 bases and J by 9 bases, with 19 bases between them. In DNA form, the CDR3 reads TGCAGCGTTGGCGATGGGGCGCTTCGGGCTGAGCAGTTCTTC. Translated: CSVGDGALRAEQFF.

This clone was counted a few times. The CDR3 loop is CASSRPSGVPYGYTF. CDR3 nucleotide sequence: TGTGCCAGCAGTCGCCCATCGGGGGTTCCCTATGGCTACACCTTC. J is TRBJ1-2 and V is TRBV6-5; a weak D match, TRBD1 (5 bases). Germline loops: CDR1 MNHEY, CDR2 SVGAGI. This CDR3 comprises 15 residues. The ends were cut back, 5 bases at V and 4 bases at J, with 17 bases in the middle.

The chain employs TRBV25-1 and TRBJ2-2, with 8 bases aligning to TRBD2. The CDR3 is 17 residues long. With 6 bases clipped from V and 4 bases from J, the junction kept 13 bases outside the gene matches. CDR1 is MGHDK and CDR2 is SYGVNS in the germline V gene. The CDR3: CASSGFAGTSGTGELFF. The DNA of the CDR3 is TGTGCCAGCAGCGGGTTTGCCGGGACTAGTGGCACCGGGGAGCTGTTTTTT. The full variable domain, its missing parts supplied by reference TRBV25-1 and TRBJ2-2, is EADIYQTPRYLVIGTGKKITLECSQTMGHDKMYWYQQDPGMELHLIHYSYGVNSTEKGDLSSESTVSRIRTEHFPLTLESARPSHTSQYLCASSGFAGTSGTGELFFGEGSRLTVL.

CDR3 protein: CASRSLAGGEEETQYF. CDR3 DNA sequence: TGCGCCAGCAGAAGTTTAGCGGGAGGGGAGGAAGAGACCCAGTACTTC. This chain uses TRBV4-1 with TRBJ2-5; 11 nucleotides agree with TRBD2. V was pared by 6 bases and J by 3 bases, with 9 bases of the junction left unmatched. Germline loops: CDR1 MGHRA, CDR2 YSYEKL. The CDR3 consists of 16 residues.